Listed below are T cell receptor beta chains from one sample, sequenced in a study of T-cell memory formation after mild COVID-19. TCRdb fed the 5' RACE reads into MiXCR, producing one record per CDR3 protein. The repertoire holds over 55,000 distinct CDR3 sequences, with 9% to 15% as singletons. The material sequenced was PBMCs or a T cell subset sorted from them (not recorded which). Receptor source: a man between 18 and 35 years old who had mild COVID-19 (a few samples of this study predate the infection). Cell type and time point are not known. CDR3s include the opening cysteine and the closing phenylalanine or tryptophan. Fields, in order: D gene, V gene, clone size, J gene, CDR3 protein, CDR3 DNA. D genes are given only for firm matches. Expanded clones are given a class, and other clones once, few, many or no size at all.

d_call: -; v_call: TRBV20-1; clone_size: -; j_call: TRBJ1-1; cdr3_aa: CSARPWGTEAFF; cdr3_nt: TGCAGTGCTCGCCCGTGGGGCACTGAAGCTTTCTTT
d_call: -; v_call: TRBV7-2; clone_size: few; j_call: TRBJ2-2; cdr3_aa: CASSLQGITGELFF; cdr3_nt: TGTGCCAGCAGCTTACAGGGTATCACCGGGGAGCTGTTTTTT
d_call: TRBD2; v_call: TRBV5-1; clone_size: -; j_call: TRBJ2-1; cdr3_aa: CASSAGTSGYNEQFF; cdr3_nt: TGCGCCAGCAGCGCCGGGACTAGCGGTTACAATGAGCAGTTCTTC
d_call: TRBD2; v_call: TRBV7-2; clone_size: few; j_call: TRBJ2-2; cdr3_aa: CASSATGTSGGSPNTGELFF; cdr3_nt: TGTGCCAGCAGCGCAACCGGGACTAGCGGGGGGTCTCCGAACACCGGGGAGCTGTTTTTT
d_call: -; v_call: TRBV7-2; clone_size: many; j_call: TRBJ2-5; cdr3_aa: CASSLGRAQETQYF; cdr3_nt: TGTGCCAGCAGCTTAGGCCGGGCCCAAGAGACCCAGTACTTC
d_call: -; v_call: TRBV20-1; clone_size: few; j_call: TRBJ1-5; cdr3_aa: CSATPTGAYNQPQHF; cdr3_nt: TGCAGTGCTACCCCGACAGGCGCCTACAATCAGCCCCAGCATTTT
d_call: -; v_call: TRBV6-5; clone_size: -; j_call: TRBJ1-1; cdr3_aa: CASSSWGTGTGGEAFF; cdr3_nt: TGTGCCAGCAGTTCATGGGGAACCGGGACGGGTGGTGAAGCTTTCTTT
d_call: -; v_call: TRBV7-2; clone_size: -; j_call: TRBJ1-6; cdr3_aa: CASSIMESPLHF; cdr3_nt: TGTGCCAGCAGCATAATGGAGTCACCCCTCCACTTT
d_call: -; v_call: TRBV27; clone_size: -; j_call: TRBJ1-4; cdr3_aa: CASSLREGNEKLFF; cdr3_nt: TGTGCCAGCAGTTTACGGGAGGGTAATGAAAAACTGTTTTTT
d_call: -; v_call: TRBV6-2/TRBV6-3; clone_size: few; j_call: TRBJ2-3; cdr3_aa: CASSYSSTDTQYF; cdr3_nt: TGTGCCAGCAGTTACTCCAGCACAGATACGCAGTATTTT
d_call: -; v_call: TRBV7-8; clone_size: -; j_call: TRBJ1-5; cdr3_aa: CASSLTWGADQPQHF; cdr3_nt: TGTGCCAGCAGCTTAACCTGGGGGGCGGATCAGCCCCAGCATTTT
d_call: -; v_call: TRBV5-4; clone_size: many; j_call: TRBJ2-1; cdr3_aa: CASSLTSSSYNEQFF; cdr3_nt: TGTGCCAGCAGCCTGACAAGTAGCTCCTACAATGAGCAGTTCTTC
d_call: TRBD2; v_call: TRBV7-2; clone_size: few; j_call: TRBJ2-1; cdr3_aa: CASSLGGGLVEQFF; cdr3_nt: TGTGCCAGCAGCTTAGGCGGGGGTCTTGTTGAGCAGTTCTTC
d_call: -; v_call: TRBV6-5; clone_size: few; j_call: TRBJ2-1; cdr3_aa: CASSYGPVGEQFF; cdr3_nt: TGTGCCAGCAGTTACGGCCCCGTCGGTGAGCAGTTCTTC
d_call: TRBD2; v_call: TRBV27; clone_size: once; j_call: TRBJ2-2; cdr3_aa: CASSYSGESGELFF; cdr3_nt: TGTGCCAGCAGCTACAGCGGGGAGTCCGGGGAGCTGTTTTTT
d_call: -; v_call: TRBV11-2; clone_size: many; j_call: TRBJ1-1; cdr3_aa: CASSLHGGRDVTEAFF; cdr3_nt: TGTGCCAGCAGCCTCCATGGGGGGCGAGATGTCACTGAAGCTTTCTTT
d_call: -; v_call: TRBV5-1; clone_size: -; j_call: TRBJ1-6; cdr3_aa: CASSSGEASSPLHF; cdr3_nt: TGCGCCAGCAGCTCGGGCGAAGCCAGCTCACCCCTCCACTTT
d_call: TRBD2; v_call: TRBV5-1; clone_size: few; j_call: TRBJ2-3; cdr3_aa: CASSSGNLAGVGDTQYF; cdr3_nt: TGCGCCAGCAGCTCCGGAAACCTAGCGGGGGTCGGAGATACGCAGTATTTT
d_call: TRBD2; v_call: TRBV11-2; clone_size: -; j_call: TRBJ2-3; cdr3_aa: CASSALVAGGLTDTQYF; cdr3_nt: TGTGCCAGCAGCGCCCTGGTGGCGGGGGGGCTGACAGATACGCAGTATTTT
d_call: TRBD1; v_call: TRBV5-1; clone_size: -; j_call: TRBJ1-4; cdr3_aa: CASSRTGTEKLFF; cdr3_nt: TGCGCCAGCAGCAGGACAGGGACTGAAAAACTGTTTTTT
d_call: TRBD2; v_call: TRBV27; clone_size: many; j_call: TRBJ2-1; cdr3_aa: CASTHPTSGGSYNEQFF; cdr3_nt: TGTGCCAGCACTCACCCCACTAGCGGGGGCTCGTACAATGAGCAGTTCTTC
d_call: -; v_call: TRBV4-2; clone_size: few; j_call: TRBJ1-1; cdr3_aa: CASSQARNREAFF; cdr3_nt: TGTGCCAGCAGCCAGGCTAGGAACCGTGAAGCTTTCTTT
d_call: -; v_call: TRBV6-2/TRBV6-3; clone_size: -; j_call: TRBJ1-2; cdr3_aa: CASRSVTGSGYTF; cdr3_nt: TGTGCCAGCCGATCCGTCACAGGGTCCGGCTACACCTTC
d_call: -; v_call: TRBV7-2; clone_size: many; j_call: TRBJ2-2; cdr3_aa: CASSLVGGPSVTAFF; cdr3_nt: TGTGCCAGCAGCTTAGTGGGCGGACCGTCCGTGACTGCGTTTTTT
d_call: -; v_call: TRBV5-5; clone_size: -; j_call: TRBJ2-5; cdr3_aa: CASSGGRGLGGTQYF; cdr3_nt: TGTGCCAGCAGCGGGGGGAGGGGGCTCGGCGGGACCCAGTACTTC
d_call: -; v_call: TRBV5-6; clone_size: -; j_call: TRBJ2-3; cdr3_aa: CASRSDRTTQYF; cdr3_nt: TGTGCCAGCAGATCTGACAGAACTACGCAGTATTTT
d_call: -; v_call: TRBV5-1; clone_size: -; j_call: TRBJ1-5; cdr3_aa: CASSEGMGNQPQHF; cdr3_nt: TGCGCCAGCAGCGAGGGTATGGGCAATCAGCCCCAGCATTTT
d_call: TRBD1; v_call: TRBV29-1; clone_size: -; j_call: TRBJ1-1; cdr3_aa: CSGRETGGGTEAFF; cdr3_nt: TGCAGCGGACGTGAGACAGGGGGGGGGACTGAAGCTTTCTTT
d_call: TRBD1; v_call: TRBV25-1; clone_size: few; j_call: TRBJ2-3; cdr3_aa: CASSKTRDRVTDTQYF; cdr3_nt: TGTGCCAGCAGTAAAACCCGGGACAGGGTCACAGATACGCAGTATTTT
d_call: TRBD2; v_call: TRBV4-1; clone_size: few; j_call: TRBJ2-5; cdr3_aa: CASSQGPLLAGIKETQYF; cdr3_nt: TGCGCCAGCAGCCAAGGACCCCTCCTAGCGGGAATAAAAGAGACCCAGTACTTC
d_call: -; v_call: TRBV4-2; clone_size: many; j_call: TRBJ2-7; cdr3_aa: CASSQEYAPSLSYEQYF; cdr3_nt: TGTGCCAGCAGCCAAGAATACGCACCCTCTCTTTCCTACGAGCAGTACTTC
d_call: TRBD2; v_call: TRBV29-1; clone_size: -; j_call: TRBJ2-4; cdr3_aa: CSVAGTSGSLDF; cdr3_nt: TGCAGCGTTGCCGGGACTAGCGGGAGCCTTGACTTC
d_call: -; v_call: TRBV5-1; clone_size: -; j_call: TRBJ2-5; cdr3_aa: CASSSPSQGGETQYF; cdr3_nt: TGCGCCAGCAGCTCCCCGAGCCAAGGGGGGGAGACCCAGTACTTC
d_call: -; v_call: TRBV10-3; clone_size: -; j_call: TRBJ2-7; cdr3_aa: CAISESYQTYEQYF; cdr3_nt: TGTGCCATCAGTGAGTCGTATCAGACCTACGAGCAGTACTTC
d_call: -; v_call: TRBV20-1; clone_size: few; j_call: TRBJ2-3; cdr3_aa: CSAPRYTQYF; cdr3_nt: TGCAGTGCTCCTCGGTATACGCAGTATTTT
d_call: -; v_call: TRBV7-9; clone_size: many; j_call: TRBJ2-7; cdr3_aa: CASSLVQEQYF; cdr3_nt: TGTGCCAGCAGCTTAGTACAGGAGCAGTACTTC
d_call: TRBD2; v_call: TRBV7-2; clone_size: many; j_call: TRBJ2-1; cdr3_aa: CASSSGGLALNEQFF; cdr3_nt: TGTGCCAGCAGCTCGGGGGGGCTAGCTCTCAATGAGCAGTTCTTC